A single sample gave rise to the 26 T cell receptor beta chains below, sequenced in a study of T cells after yellow fever vaccination. TCRdb passed the 5' RACE reads through MiXCR, listing each CDR3 protein once. The sample holds a few hundred thousand distinct CDR3 sequences, around 6.5% seen once. The material was PBMCs, obtained 5 days after the yellow fever booster vaccination. The receptors come from a man aged 25-45 years who received the YFV17D yellow fever vaccine.

This clonotype was recorded at least ten times. This chain connects TRBV25-1 to TRBJ2-7, with a tentative D call TRBD1 (6 bases). V was cut by 4 bases and J by 2 bases, with 9 bases left in between. The CDR3 consists of 13 residues. Germline V gene lookup returns CDR1 MGHDK and CDR2 SYGVNS. The CDR3 is CASSVAGAYEQYF. The CDR3 coding sequence is TGTGCCAGCAGTGTAGCAGGGGCCTACGAGCAGTACTTC.

The V call is TRBV11-2, the J call TRBJ2-1, with 12 nucleotides matching TRBD1. Germline V gene lookup returns CDR1 SGHAT and CDR2 FQNNGV. The CDR3 covers 16 residues. The junction had 12 bases not matched to a gene; V was cut back by 8 bases and J by 7 bases. The CDR3, as DNA: TGTGCCAGCGCCCCGGTAGGGACAGGGGGCCTTAATGAGCAGTTCTTC. It translates to CASAPVGTGGLNEQFF.

There are many counts of this clonotype. The rearrangement joins TRBV20-1 to TRBJ2-5; D call uncertain. V dropped 0 bases and J dropped 5 bases, with 13 bases sitting between them. This CDR3 is built from 14 residues. The germline V gene has CDR1 DFQATT and CDR2 SNEGSKA (reference sequence). In DNA, the CDR3 is TGCAGTGCTAGAGATATGGCAGGTCGGGAGACCCAGTACTTC. Protein: CSARDMAGRETQYF.

This clonotype has at least ten counts. This chain connects TRBV20-1 to TRBJ2-7; the match to TRBD2 covers 7 bases. This CDR3 region has 14 residues. The V and J ends lost 2 bases and 4 bases, in that order; junction bases with no gene match: 8. Looked up from germline, CDR1 is DFQATT and CDR2 is SNEGSKA (reference sequence). CDR3 nucleotide sequence: TGCAGTGCTAGAAAACTAGCGACACAATACGAGCAGTACTTC. Its translation is CSARKLATQYEQYF.

This clonotype was recorded a few times. The chain is built from TRBV12-3 or TRBV12-4 and TRBJ2-2; 12 nucleotides align to TRBD2. The V gene end was trimmed by 2 bases and the J gene end by 3 bases; junction bases not matched to a gene: 16. CDR3 length: 21 residues. CDR3 sequence reads: CASSLRFTGLAGNSYTGELFF. The CDR3 DNA follows: TGTGCCAGCAGTTTACGCTTTACAGGACTAGCGGGAAATTCGTACACCGGGGAGCTGTTTTTT.

There are a few counts of this clonotype. The chain recombines TRBV19 with TRBJ2-7; D possibly corresponds to TRBD1 (8 bases). The V and J ends lost 5 bases and 5 bases respectively, with 19 bases between them. The CDR3 length is 15 residues. Germline V gene data show CDR1 as LNHDA and CDR2 as SQIVND (reference sequence). In DNA, the CDR3 is TGTGCCAGTAGTCGCCGGAGACAGGGGAGGGACGAGCAGTACTTC. Its translation is CASSRRRQGRDEQYF.

A few counts support this clonotype. The chain uses TRBV7-2 and TRBJ1-3; no clear D. Germline V gene lookup returns CDR1 SGHTA and CDR2 FQGNSA. Trimming left V 2 bases short and J 0 bases short, with 8 bases between. The CDR3 contains 15 residues. The CDR3 region has the DNA TGTGCCAGCAGCTTAAGGACCACCTCTGGAAACACCATATATTTT. Protein: CASSLRTTSGNTIYF.

This chain connects TRBV20-1 to TRBJ2-3, with TRBD2 as a possible D gene (5 bases). The CDR3 has 14 amino acids. Germline V gives CDR1 DFQATT, CDR2 SNEGSKA (reference sequence). Trimming stripped 3 bases from V and 1 base from J, with 11 bases between. The CDR3 region is CSARDLSRTDTQYF. The CDR3 DNA sequence: TGCAGTGCTAGGGACTTGTCCCGCACAGATACGCAGTATTTT.

This clonotype was observed many times. V is TRBV5-1 and J is TRBJ2-1, with unresolved D. Germline V gives CDR1 SGHRS, CDR2 YFSETQ. The CDR3 loop spans 15 amino acids. Trimming removed 0 bases from V and 4 bases from J, with 11 bases in between. CDR3 in DNA: TGCGCCAGCAGCTTGGATTCAGGTCGGTACAATGAGCAGTTCTTC. Translating it yields CASSLDSGRYNEQFF.

This sequence joins TRBV10-3 and TRBJ2-3; TRBD1 agrees at 10 bases. The V gene end was trimmed by 8 bases and the J gene end by 4 bases; junction bases not matched to a gene: 0. This CDR3 has 12 amino acids. Germline V gene data show CDR1 as ENHRY and CDR2 as SYGVKD. As DNA, the CDR3 is TGTGCCATCGGGACAGGGGCAGATACGCAGTATTTT. This gives the protein CAIGTGADTQYF.

This clonotype was observed a handful of times. The DNA of the CDR3 is TGTGCCAGCAGCCTAGTGACCTGGGGGGCTTTCTTT. Protein product: CASSLVTWGAFF. This chain uses TRBV7-2 with TRBJ1-1, with D tentatively TRBD1 (5 bases). Trimming stripped 5 bases from V and 11 bases from J, with 15 bases between. This CDR3 is 12 amino acids long. The germline gives CDR1 SGHTA, CDR2 FQGNSA.

The sample holds many counts of this clonotype. This rearrangement joins TRBV15 to TRBJ1-2; 9 positions agree with TRBD1. There are 17 residues in the CDR3. Unmatched junction bases numbered 17, after V lost 5 bases and J lost 7 bases. CDR1 and CDR2 from the germline V gene are LNHNV and YYDKDF (reference sequence). The CDR3 loop is CATSWPGQGAVKSGYTF. DNA of the CDR3: TGTGCCACCAGCTGGCCGGGACAGGGAGCCGTGAAGTCTGGCTACACCTTC.

The chain recombines TRBV28 with TRBJ1-2; 10 nucleotides agree with TRBD1. Per the germline V gene, CDR1 is MDHEN and CDR2 is SYDVKM. The CDR3 is 15 residues long. The CDR3 region is CVVEGQGTLNYGYTF. In DNA form, the CDR3 reads TGTGTCGTCGAGGGACAGGGGACTCTAAACTATGGCTACACCTTC.

This clonotype was counted many times. J is TRBJ2-2 and V is TRBV4-3; 9 nucleotides agree with TRBD2. Germline CDR1 LGHNA, CDR2 YSLEER. V was pared by 0 bases and J by 5 bases, with 10 bases of the junction left unmatched. This CDR3 is 18 amino acids long. CDR3 bases: TGCGCCAGCAGCCAAGATACACTAGCGGGCGTTTATACCGGGGAGCTGTTTTTT. Protein sequence: CASSQDTLAGVYTGELFF.

The CDR3 sequence is CSARASGNTQYF. CDR3 DNA sequence: TGCAGTGCTCGAGCTAGCGGGAATACGCAGTATTTT. The chain joins TRBV20-1 to TRBJ2-3, with TRBD2 identical over 9 bases. The V and J ends lost 5 bases and 7 bases, in that order; junction bases with no gene match: 4. The germline V gene has CDR1 DFQATT and CDR2 SNEGSKA (reference sequence). The CDR3 sequence is 12 residues long.

This clonotype was observed at least ten times. The chain recombines TRBV28 with TRBJ2-1; 8 bases map to TRBD1. The length of the CDR3 is 12 residues. The germline V gene has CDR1 MDHEN and CDR2 SYDVKM. The V segment lost 7 bases and the J segment 8 bases; nucleotides outside the gene matches: 4. The CDR3 coding sequence is TGTGCCAGCAAGGACAGGGTTCATGAGCAGTTCTTC. Residues: CASKDRVHEQFF.

This clonotype has at least ten counts. The J gene is TRBJ2-1, the V gene TRBV9; the D gene is possibly TRBD2 (6 bases). Trimming left V 0 bases short and J 0 bases short, with 13 bases between. From germline, CDR1 is SGDLS and CDR2 YYNGEE. The CDR3 covers 17 residues. The CDR3 loop is CASSVASRDSSYNEQFF. For the CDR3, the DNA is TGTGCCAGCAGCGTAGCCTCCCGGGACTCCTCCTACAATGAGCAGTTCTTC.

Many counts were recorded for this clonotype. The chain links TRBV27 to TRBJ2-7; 7 bases map to TRBD1. V was pared by 5 bases and J by 2 bases, with 12 bases of the junction left unmatched. The CDR3 totals 16 residues. The germline gives CDR1 MNHEY, CDR2 SMNVEV (reference sequence). CDR3 in DNA: TGTGCCAGCAGTCCAGCCGGGACAGCAAGAACCTACGAGCAGTACTTC. This encodes CASSPAGTARTYEQYF.

At least ten counts were recorded for this clonotype. CDR3 loop: CASSFGTGMNTEAFF. The CDR3 region has the DNA TGTGCCAGCAGTTTTGGGACAGGCATGAACACTGAAGCTTTCTTT. V and J are TRBV12-3 or TRBV12-4 and TRBJ1-1, with TRBD1 matching over 8 bases. The V segment lost 3 bases and the J segment 0 bases; nucleotides outside the gene matches: 3. The CDR3 runs 15 residues.

This clonotype was counted ten times or more. The J gene is TRBJ1-2, the V gene TRBV20-1, with 9 bases fitting TRBD1. The CDR3 is 16 amino acids. Germline trimming cut 2 bases from V and 7 bases from J; bases unmatched to any gene: 14. Germline V lookup: CDR1 DFQATT, CDR2 SNEGSKA (reference sequence). The CDR3 here is CSARSKGGQGLTGYTF. The CDR3, as DNA: TGCAGTGCTAGATCCAAAGGAGGACAGGGGCTTACTGGCTACACCTTC.

In its sample, this clonotype was seen a few times. V and J are TRBV4-3 and TRBJ2-3; possibly TRBD2 for D (6 bases). Germline V CDR1 and CDR2: LGHNA, YSLEER. The CDR3 is 16 amino acids. Trimming removed 4 bases at V and 3 bases at J, with 17 bases between. Written as DNA, the CDR3 is TGCGCCAGCAGCCCCGCCGGTGTGAGCGGGACAGATACGCAGTATTTT. Residues: CASSPAGVSGTDTQYF.

This clonotype has at least ten counts. J is TRBJ2-3 and V is TRBV7-2; TRBD2 might be the D (6 bases). V lost 4 bases, J lost 9 bases, and 11 bases lay in between. The CDR3 is made up of 12 amino acids. Looked up from germline, CDR1 is SGHTA and CDR2 is FQGNSA. DNA of the CDR3: TGTGCCAGCAGCTCCACTAGCTCCACGCAGTATTTT. It yields the protein CASSSTSSTQYF.

Concerning this clonotype itself: The missing conserved phenylalanine or tryptophan at the end of this CDR3 makes a read error likely. Because the CDR3's place on the DNA is in doubt, the DNA is left out and the CDR3 is given as listed by TCRdb. This chain uses TRBV23-1 with TRBJ2-7; the table's D gene call, TRBD2, was not cross checked with the DNA. TRBV23-1 is an ORF, and what it does is uncertain. Both ends counted, the CDR3 spans 16 residues. The CDR3 reads CASSQSCWNFGGRPGR.

This clonotype was found a few times. The CDR3 nucleotides read TGTGCCAGCAGCTTAACCTCGACTAGCGGGAATGAGCAGTTCTTC. As protein: CASSLTSTSGNEQFF. The J gene is TRBJ2-1, the V gene TRBV7-2, with 10 bases matching TRBD2. This CDR3 comprises 15 residues. With 2 bases clipped from V and 7 bases from J, the junction kept 5 bases outside the gene matches. Germline CDR1 is SGHTA and CDR2 is FQGNSA.

This clonotype was found many times. V and J are TRBV5-5 and TRBJ2-5, with TRBD2 matching over 11 bases. Germline V lookup: CDR1 SGHKS, CDR2 YYEKEE (reference sequence). The CDR3 is 15 residues long. The V gene end was trimmed by 4 bases and the J gene end by 3 bases; junction bases not matched to a gene: 5. CDR3 sequence: CASSVVTSGKETQYF. The CDR3 DNA is TGTGCCAGCAGCGTGGTGACTAGCGGGAAAGAGACCCAGTACTTC.

This chain uses TRBV20-1 with TRBJ2-3; TRBD1 aligns across 8 bases. CDR1 is DFQATT and CDR2 is SNEGSKA in the germline V gene (reference sequence). The CDR3 is 15 amino acids. V was clipped by 5 bases and J by 1 base; unmatched bases: 8. As DNA, the CDR3 is TGCAGTGCTCCTGACAGGGGATCGGGCACAGATACGCAGTATTTT. It specifies CSAPDRGSGTDTQYF.